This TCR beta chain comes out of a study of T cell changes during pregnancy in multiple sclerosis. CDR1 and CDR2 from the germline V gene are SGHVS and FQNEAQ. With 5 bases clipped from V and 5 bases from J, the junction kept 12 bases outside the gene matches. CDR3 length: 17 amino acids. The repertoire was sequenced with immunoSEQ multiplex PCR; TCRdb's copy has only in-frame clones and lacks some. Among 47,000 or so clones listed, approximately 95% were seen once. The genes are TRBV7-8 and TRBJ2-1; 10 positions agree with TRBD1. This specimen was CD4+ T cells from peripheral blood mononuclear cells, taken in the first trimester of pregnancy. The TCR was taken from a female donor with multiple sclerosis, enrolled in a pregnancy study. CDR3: CASSRDRGISRDNEQFF. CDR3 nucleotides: TGTGCCAGCAGCCGGGACAGGGGAATATCGCGGGACAATGAGCAGTTCTTC.